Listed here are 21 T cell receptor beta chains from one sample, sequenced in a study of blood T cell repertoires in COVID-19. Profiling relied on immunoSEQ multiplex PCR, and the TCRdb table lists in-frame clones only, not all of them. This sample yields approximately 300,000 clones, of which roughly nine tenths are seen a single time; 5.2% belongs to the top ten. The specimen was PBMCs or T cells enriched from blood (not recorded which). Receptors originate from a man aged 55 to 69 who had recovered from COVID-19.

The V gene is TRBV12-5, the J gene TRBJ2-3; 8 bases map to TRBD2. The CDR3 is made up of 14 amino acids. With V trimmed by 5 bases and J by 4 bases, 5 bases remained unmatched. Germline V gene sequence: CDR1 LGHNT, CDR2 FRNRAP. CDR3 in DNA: TGTGCTAGTGGTCCCGGACTAGCCGCAGATACGCAGTATTTT. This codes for CASGPGLAADTQYF.

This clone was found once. The CDR3 DNA reads as TGTGCCGGACAGGGCCCGGGGACTGAAGCTTTCTTT. Translation gives CAGQGPGTEAFF. The V gene is TRBV19, the J gene TRBJ1-1; 8 positions match TRBD1. Losses at the gene ends were 11 bases for V and 5 bases for J; bases not matched to a gene: 7. Germline values: CDR1 LNHDA, CDR2 SQIVND (reference sequence). The CDR3 is 12 amino acids.

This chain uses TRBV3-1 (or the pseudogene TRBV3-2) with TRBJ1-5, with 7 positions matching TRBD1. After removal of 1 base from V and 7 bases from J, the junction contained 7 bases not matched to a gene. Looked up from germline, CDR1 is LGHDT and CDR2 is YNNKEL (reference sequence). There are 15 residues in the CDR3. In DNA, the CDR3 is TGTGCCAGCAGCCAAGGCGACAGGGCTGGGCAGCCCCAGCATTTT. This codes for CASSQGDRAGQPQHF.

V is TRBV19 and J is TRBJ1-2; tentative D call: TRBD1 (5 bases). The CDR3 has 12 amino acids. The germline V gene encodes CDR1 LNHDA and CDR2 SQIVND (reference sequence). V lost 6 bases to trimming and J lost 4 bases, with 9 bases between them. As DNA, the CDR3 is TGTGCCAGTAGCCAAAGGGGCTATGGCTACACCTTC. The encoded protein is CASSQRGYGYTF.

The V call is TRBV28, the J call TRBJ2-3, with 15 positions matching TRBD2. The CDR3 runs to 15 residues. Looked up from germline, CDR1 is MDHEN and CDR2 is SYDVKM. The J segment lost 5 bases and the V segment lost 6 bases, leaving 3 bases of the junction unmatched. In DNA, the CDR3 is TGTGCCAGCAGCGGGACTAGCGGGAGGAGAGATACGCAGTATTTT. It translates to CASSGTSGRRDTQYF.

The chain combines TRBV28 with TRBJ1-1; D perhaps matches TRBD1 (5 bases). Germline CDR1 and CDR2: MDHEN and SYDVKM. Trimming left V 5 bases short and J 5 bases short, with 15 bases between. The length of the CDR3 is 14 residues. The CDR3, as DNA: TGTGCCAGCAGTCCCCGGGGGTCATGGACTGAAGCTTTCTTT. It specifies CASSPRGSWTEAFF.

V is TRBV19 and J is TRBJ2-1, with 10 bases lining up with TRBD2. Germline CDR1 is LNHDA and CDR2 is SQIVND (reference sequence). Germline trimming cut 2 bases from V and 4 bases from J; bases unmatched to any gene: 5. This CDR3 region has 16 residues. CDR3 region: CASSISLAGVYNEQFF. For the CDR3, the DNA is TGTGCCAGTAGTATATCTCTAGCGGGAGTGTACAATGAGCAGTTCTTC.

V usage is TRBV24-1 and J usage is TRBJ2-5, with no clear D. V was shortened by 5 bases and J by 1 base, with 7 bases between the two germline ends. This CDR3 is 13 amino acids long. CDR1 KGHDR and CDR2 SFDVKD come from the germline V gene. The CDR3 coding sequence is TGTGCCACCAGTGGCCCTAGCCAAGAGACCCAGTACTTC. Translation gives CATSGPSQETQYF.

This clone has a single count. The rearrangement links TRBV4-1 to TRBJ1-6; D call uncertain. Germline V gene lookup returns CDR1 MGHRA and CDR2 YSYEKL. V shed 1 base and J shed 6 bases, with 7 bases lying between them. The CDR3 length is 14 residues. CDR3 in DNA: TGCGCCAGCAGCCAAGTCCCACTTAATTCACCCCTCCACTTT. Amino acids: CASSQVPLNSPLHF.

As DNA, the CDR3 is TGTGCCAGCAGCTTGGGTCTACAGCTGAACACTGAAGCTTTCTTT. It codes for CASSLGLQLNTEAFF. The V call is TRBV5-5, the J call TRBJ1-1; D remains ambiguous. V lost 0 bases to trimming and J lost 0 bases, with 9 bases between them. The CDR3 contains 15 residues. Germline lookup yields CDR1 SGHKS and CDR2 YYEKEE (reference sequence).

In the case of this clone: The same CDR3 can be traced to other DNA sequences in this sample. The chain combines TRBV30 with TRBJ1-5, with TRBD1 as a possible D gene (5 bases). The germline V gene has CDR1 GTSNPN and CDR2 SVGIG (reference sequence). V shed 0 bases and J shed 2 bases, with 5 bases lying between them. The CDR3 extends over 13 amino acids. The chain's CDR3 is CAWSVQGNQPQHF. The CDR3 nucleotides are TGTGCCTGGAGTGTACAGGGCAATCAGCCCCAGCATTTT.

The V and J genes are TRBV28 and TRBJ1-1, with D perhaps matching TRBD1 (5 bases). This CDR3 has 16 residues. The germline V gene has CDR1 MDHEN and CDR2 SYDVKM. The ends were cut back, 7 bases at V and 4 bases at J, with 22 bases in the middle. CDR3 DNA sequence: TGTGCCAGCACCCCCGTCGGTAGGGGTCAGGGCACTGAAGCTTTCTTT. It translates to CASTPVGRGQGTEAFF.

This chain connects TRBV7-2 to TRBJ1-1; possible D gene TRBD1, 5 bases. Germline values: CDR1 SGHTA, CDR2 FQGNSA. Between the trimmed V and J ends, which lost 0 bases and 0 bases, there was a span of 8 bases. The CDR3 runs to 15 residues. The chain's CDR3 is CASSLAGQMNTEAFF. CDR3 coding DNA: TGTGCCAGCAGCTTAGCGGGGCAGATGAACACTGAAGCTTTCTTT.

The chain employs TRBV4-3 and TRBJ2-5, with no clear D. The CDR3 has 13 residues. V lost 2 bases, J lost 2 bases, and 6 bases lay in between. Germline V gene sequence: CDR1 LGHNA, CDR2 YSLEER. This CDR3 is CASSQRRQETQYF. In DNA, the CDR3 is TGCGCCAGCAGCCAACGCAGGCAAGAGACCCAGTACTTC.

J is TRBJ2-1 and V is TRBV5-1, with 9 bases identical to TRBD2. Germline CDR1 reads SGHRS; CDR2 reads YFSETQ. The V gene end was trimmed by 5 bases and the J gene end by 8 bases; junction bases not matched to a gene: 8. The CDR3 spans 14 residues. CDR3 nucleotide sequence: TGCGCCAGCAGAGTAGTAGCGGGAGTCGATGAGCAGTTCTTC. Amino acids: CASRVVAGVDEQFF.

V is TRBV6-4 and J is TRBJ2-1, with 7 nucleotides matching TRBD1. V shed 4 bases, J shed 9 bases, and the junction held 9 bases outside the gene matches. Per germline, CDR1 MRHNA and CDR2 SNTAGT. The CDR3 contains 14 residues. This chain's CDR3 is CASSAEAGGLEQFF. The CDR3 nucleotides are TGTGCCAGCAGTGCTGAGGCAGGGGGTCTTGAGCAGTTCTTC.

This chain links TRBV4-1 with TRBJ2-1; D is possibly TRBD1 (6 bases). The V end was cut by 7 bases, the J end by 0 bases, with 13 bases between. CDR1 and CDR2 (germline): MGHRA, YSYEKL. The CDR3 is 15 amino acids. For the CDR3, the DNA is TGCGCCAGCACCCGGACAGATTCCTCCTACAATGAGCAGTTCTTC. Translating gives CASTRTDSSYNEQFF.

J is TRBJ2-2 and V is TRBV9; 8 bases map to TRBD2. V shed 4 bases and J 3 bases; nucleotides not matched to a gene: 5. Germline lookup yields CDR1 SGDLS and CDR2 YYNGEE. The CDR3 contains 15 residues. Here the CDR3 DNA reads TGTGCCAGCAGCCCCCGACTAGCGTACACCGGGGAGCTGTTTTTT. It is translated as CASSPRLAYTGELFF.

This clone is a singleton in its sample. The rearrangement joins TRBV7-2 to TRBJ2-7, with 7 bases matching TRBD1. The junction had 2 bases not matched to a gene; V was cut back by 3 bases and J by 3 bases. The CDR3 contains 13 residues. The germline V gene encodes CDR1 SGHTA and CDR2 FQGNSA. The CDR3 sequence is CASSLTGIYEQYF. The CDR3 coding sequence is TGTGCCAGCAGCTTGACAGGGATCTACGAGCAGTACTTC.

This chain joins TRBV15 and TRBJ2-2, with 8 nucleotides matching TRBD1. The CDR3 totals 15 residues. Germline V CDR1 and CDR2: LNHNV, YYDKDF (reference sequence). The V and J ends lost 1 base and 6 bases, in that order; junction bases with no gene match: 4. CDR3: CATSRGLTGAGELFF. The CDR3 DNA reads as TGTGCCACCAGCAGAGGTCTGACAGGGGCCGGGGAGCTGTTTTTT. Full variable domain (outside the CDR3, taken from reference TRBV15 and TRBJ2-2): DAMVIQNPRYQVTQFGKPVTLSCSQTLNHNVMYWYQQKSSQAPKLLFHYYDKDFNNEADTPDNFQSRRPNTSFCFLDIRSPGLGDTAMYLCATSRGLTGAGELFFGEGSRLTVL.

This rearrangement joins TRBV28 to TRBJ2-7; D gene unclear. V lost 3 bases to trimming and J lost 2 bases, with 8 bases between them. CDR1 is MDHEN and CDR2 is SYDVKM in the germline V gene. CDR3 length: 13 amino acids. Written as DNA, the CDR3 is TGTGCCAGCAGTTTTGGGCCCACCTACGAGCAGTACTTC. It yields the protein CASSFGPTYEQYF.